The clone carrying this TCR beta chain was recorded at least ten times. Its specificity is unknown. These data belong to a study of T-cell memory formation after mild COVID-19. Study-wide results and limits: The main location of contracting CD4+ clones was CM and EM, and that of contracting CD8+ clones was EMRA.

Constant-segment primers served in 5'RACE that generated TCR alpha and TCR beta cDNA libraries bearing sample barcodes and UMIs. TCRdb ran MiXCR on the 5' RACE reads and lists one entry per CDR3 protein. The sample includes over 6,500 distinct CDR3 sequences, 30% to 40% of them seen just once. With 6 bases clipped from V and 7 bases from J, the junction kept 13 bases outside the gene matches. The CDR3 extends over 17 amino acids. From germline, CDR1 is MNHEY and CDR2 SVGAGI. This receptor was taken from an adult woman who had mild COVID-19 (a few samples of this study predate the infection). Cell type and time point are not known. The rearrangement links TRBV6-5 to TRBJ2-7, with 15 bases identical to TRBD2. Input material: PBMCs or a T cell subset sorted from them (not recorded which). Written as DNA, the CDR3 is TGTGCCAGCAGCGGACTAGCGGGAGGGCCGAGAGTAGGGGAGCAGTACTTC. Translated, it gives CASSGLAGGPRVGEQYF.